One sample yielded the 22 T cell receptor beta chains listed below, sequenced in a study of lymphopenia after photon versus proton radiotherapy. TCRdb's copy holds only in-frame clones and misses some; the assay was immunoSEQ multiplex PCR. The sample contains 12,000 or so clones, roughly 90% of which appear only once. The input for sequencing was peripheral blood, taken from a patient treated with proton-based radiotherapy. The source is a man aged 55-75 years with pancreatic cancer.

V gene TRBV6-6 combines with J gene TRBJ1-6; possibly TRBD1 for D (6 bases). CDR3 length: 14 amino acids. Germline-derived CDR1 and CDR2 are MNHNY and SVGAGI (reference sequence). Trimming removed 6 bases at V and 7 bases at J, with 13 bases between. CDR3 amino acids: CASSLDSKNSPLHF. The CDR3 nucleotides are TGTGCCAGCAGCCTGGACAGTAAAAATTCACCCCTCCACTTT.

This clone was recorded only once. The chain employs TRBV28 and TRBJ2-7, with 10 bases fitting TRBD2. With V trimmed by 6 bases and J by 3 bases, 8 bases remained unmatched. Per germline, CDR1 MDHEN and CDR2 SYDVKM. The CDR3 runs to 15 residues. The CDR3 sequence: CASRTGTSEDYEQYF. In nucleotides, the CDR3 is TGTGCCAGCAGGACCGGGACTAGCGAGGACTACGAGCAGTACTTC.

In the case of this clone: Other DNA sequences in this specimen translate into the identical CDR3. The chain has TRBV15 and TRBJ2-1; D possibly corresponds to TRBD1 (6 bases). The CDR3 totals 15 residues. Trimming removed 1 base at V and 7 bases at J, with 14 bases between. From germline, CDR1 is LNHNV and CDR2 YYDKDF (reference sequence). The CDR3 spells CATSRGQVAQNEQFF. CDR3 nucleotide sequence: TGTGCCACCAGCAGAGGACAGGTGGCGCAGAATGAGCAGTTCTTC. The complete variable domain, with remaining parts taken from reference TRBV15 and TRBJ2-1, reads DAMVIQNPRYQVTQFGKPVTLSCSQTLNHNVMYWYQQKSSQAPKLLFHYYDKDFNNEADTPDNFQSRRPNTSFCFLDIRSPGLGDTAMYLCATSRGQVAQNEQFFGPGTRLTVL.

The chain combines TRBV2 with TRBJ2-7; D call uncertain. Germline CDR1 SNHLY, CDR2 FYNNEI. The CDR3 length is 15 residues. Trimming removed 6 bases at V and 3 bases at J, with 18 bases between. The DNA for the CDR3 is TGTGCCAGCAGACCACGACCCCGAGATTACTACGAGCAGTACTTC. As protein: CASRPRPRDYYEQYF.

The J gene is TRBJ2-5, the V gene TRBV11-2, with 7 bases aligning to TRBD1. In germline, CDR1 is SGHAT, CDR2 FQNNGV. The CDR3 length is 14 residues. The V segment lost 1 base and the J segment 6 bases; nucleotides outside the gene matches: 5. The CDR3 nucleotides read TGTGCCAGCAGCTTAGGACAGGGTAGACAGACCCAGTACTTC. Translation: CASSLGQGRQTQYF.

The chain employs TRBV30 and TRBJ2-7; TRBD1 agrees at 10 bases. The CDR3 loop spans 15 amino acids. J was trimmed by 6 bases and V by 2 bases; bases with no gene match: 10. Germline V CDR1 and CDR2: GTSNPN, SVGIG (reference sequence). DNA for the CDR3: TGTGCCTGGAGTTACCGGGACAGGGGATCGGTCGAGCAGTACTTC. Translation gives CAWSYRDRGSVEQYF.

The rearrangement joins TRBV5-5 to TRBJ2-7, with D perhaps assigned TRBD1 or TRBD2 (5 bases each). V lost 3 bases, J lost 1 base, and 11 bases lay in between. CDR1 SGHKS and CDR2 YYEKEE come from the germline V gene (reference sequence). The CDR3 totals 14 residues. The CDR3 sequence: CASSSPGRSYEQYF. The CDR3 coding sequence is TGTGCCAGCAGCTCACCGGGACGGTCCTACGAGCAGTACTTC.

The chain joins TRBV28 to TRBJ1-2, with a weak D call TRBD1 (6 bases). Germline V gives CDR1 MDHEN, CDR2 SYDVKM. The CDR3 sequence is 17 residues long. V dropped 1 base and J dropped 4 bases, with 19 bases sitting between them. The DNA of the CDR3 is TGTGCCAGCAGTTTATACCGACCCGAGACAGGCTTCTATGGCTACACCTTC. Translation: CASSLYRPETGFYGYTF.

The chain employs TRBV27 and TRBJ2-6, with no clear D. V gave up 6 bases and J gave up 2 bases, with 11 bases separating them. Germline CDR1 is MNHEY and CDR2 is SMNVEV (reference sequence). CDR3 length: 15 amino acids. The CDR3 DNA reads TGTGCCAGCAGCTACGATAGGCCTGGGGCCAACGTCCTGACTTTC. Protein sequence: CASSYDRPGANVLTF. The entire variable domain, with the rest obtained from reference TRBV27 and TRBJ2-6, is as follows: EAQVTQNPRYLITVTGKKLTVTCSQNMNHEYMSWYRQDPGLGLRQIYYSMNVEVTDKGDVPEGYKVSRKEKRNFPLILESPSPNQTSLYFCASSYDRPGANVLTFGAGSRLTVL.

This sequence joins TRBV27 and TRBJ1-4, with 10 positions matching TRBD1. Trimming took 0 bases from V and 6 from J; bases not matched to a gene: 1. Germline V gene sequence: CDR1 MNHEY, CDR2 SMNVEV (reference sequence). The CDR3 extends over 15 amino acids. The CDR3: CASSLSGTGDEKLFF. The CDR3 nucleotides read TGTGCCAGCAGTTTATCCGGGACAGGGGATGAAAAACTGTTTTTT.

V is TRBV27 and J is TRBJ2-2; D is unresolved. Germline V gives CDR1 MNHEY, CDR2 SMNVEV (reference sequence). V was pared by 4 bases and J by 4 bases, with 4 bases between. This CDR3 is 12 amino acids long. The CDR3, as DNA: TGTGCCAGCAGTTGGAGCACCGGGGAGCTGTTTTTT. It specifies CASSWSTGELFF.

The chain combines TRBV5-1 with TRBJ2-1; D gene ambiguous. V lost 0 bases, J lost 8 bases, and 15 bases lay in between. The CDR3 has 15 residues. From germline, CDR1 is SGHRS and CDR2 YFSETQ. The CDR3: CASSLDWFVVYEQFF. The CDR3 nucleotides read TGCGCCAGCAGCTTGGATTGGTTTGTCGTCTATGAGCAGTTCTTC.

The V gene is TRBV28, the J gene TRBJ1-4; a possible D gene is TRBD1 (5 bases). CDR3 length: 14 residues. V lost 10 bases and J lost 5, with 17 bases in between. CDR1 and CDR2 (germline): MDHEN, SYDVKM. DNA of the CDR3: TGTGCCATCAATGTACGGGGCCCAAATGAAAAACTGTTTTTT. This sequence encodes CAINVRGPNEKLFF.

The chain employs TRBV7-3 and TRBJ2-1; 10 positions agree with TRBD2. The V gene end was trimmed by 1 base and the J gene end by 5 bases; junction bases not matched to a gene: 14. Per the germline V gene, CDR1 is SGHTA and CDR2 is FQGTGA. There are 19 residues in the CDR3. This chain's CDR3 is CASSLIPPSGAGGHNEQFF. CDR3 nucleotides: TGTGCCAGCAGCTTAATCCCCCCAAGTGGAGCGGGAGGGCACAATGAGCAGTTCTTC.

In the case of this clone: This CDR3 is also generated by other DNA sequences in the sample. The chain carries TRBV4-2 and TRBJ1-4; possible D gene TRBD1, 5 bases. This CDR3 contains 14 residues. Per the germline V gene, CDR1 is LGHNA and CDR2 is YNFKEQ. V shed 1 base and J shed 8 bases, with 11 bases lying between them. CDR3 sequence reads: CASSQGQGREKLFF. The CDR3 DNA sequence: TGTGCCAGCAGCCAAGGGCAGGGTAGGGAAAAACTGTTTTTT.

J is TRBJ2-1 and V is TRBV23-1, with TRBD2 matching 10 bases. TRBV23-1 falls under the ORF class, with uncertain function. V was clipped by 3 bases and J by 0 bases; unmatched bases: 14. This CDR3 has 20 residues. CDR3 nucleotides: TGCGCCAGCAGTCACAAGGACAGCGCCGGGACTAGCGTCTCCTACAATGAGCAGTTCTTC. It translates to CASSHKDSAGTSVSYNEQFF.

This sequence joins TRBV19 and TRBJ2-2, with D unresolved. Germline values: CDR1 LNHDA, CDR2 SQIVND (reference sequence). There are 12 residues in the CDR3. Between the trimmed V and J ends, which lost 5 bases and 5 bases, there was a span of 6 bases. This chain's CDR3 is CASSRATGELFF. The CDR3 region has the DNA TGTGCCAGTAGTCGAGCGACCGGGGAGCTGTTTTTT.

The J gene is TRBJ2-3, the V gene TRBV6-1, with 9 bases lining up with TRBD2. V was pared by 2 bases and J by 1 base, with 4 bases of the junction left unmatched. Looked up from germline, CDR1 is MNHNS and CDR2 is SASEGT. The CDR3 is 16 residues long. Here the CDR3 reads CASSETAGGGTDTQYF. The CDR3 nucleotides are TGTGCCAGCAGTGAAACAGCGGGAGGCGGCACAGATACGCAGTATTTT.

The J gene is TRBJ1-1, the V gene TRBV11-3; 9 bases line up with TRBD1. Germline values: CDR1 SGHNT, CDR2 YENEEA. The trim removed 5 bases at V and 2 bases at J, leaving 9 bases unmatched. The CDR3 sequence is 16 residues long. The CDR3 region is CASSQMETGGNTEAFF. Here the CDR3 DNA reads TGTGCCAGCAGCCAAATGGAAACAGGGGGCAACACTGAAGCTTTCTTT.

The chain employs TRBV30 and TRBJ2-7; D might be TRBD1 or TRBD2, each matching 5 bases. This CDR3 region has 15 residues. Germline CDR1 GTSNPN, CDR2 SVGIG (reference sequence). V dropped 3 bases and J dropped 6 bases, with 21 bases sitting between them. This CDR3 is CAWSPWDRPRGEQYF. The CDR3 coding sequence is TGTGCCTGGAGCCCCTGGGACCGCCCCCGGGGCGAGCAGTACTTC.

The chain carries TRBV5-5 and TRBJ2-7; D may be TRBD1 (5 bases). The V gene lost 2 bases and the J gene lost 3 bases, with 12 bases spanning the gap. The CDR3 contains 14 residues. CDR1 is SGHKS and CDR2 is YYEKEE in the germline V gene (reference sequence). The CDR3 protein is CASSFGREIYEQYF. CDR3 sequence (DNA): TGTGCCAGCAGCTTCGGCAGGGAAATCTACGAGCAGTACTTC.

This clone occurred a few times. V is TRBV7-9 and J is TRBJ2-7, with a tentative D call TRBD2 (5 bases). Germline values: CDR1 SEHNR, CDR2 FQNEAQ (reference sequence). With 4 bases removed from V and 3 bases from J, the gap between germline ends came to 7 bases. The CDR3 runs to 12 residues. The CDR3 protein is CASSSGIYEQYF. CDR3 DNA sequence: TGTGCCAGCAGCTCGGGGATCTACGAGCAGTACTTC.